The rows below give T cell receptor beta chains drawn from one sample of a study of naive CD8 T cells in extremely preterm neonates. Profiled with immunoSEQ multiplex PCR; TCRdb holds only in-frame clones, not every one. The sample includes 6,500 or so clones, approximately 98% of them seen just once. Sequenced sample: naive CD8+ T cells from cord blood. All receptors come from a newborn in good health. Both conserved end residues are part of each CDR3. The D gene is left open where the match is weak.

j_gene | d_gene | v_gene | CDR3aa
TRBJ2-7 | TRBD1 | TRBV6-5 | CASSYWGTGNSYEQYF
TRBJ2-4 | . | TRBV13 | CASSLSGDIQYF
TRBJ1-3 | . | TRBV9 | CASSVDNSGNTIYF
TRBJ2-7 | TRBD1 | TRBV30 | CAWKVGTGTYEQYF
TRBJ2-2 | . | TRBV9 | CASSVARRTLNTGELFF
TRBJ2-4 | . | TRBV10-2 | CASSDTGVGDIQYF
TRBJ2-7 | . | TRBV19 | CASSHAGDTYEQYF
TRBJ2-5 | TRBD1 | TRBV14 | CASSQNRGQETQYF
TRBJ1-2 | . | TRBV7-9 | CASSLAPGGEGYGYTF
TRBJ1-2 | TRBD1 | TRBV5-4 | CASRQGPDYGYTF
TRBJ2-3 | . | TRBV15 | CATSRDRRTDTQYF
TRBJ1-5 | TRBD1 | TRBV4-1 | CASSQAMGQTQPQHF
TRBJ2-5 | . | TRBV7-3 | CASSLTAGETQYF
TRBJ1-5 | . | TRBV2 | CASSEWSGGEPQHF
TRBJ2-5 | TRBD2 | TRBV5-4 | CASSRGGEETQYF
TRBJ2-7 | TRBD1 | TRBV9 | CASSLGLGQVSYEQYF
TRBJ2-1 | TRBD2 | TRBV5-1 | CASSLLTSGTYNEQFF
TRBJ2-3 | . | TRBV13 | CASSLGRADTQYF
TRBJ2-7 | TRBD1 | TRBV4-3 | CASSQDGTGGYEQYF
TRBJ2-7 | . | TRBV27 | CASSFGTTYEQYF
TRBJ2-3 | TRBD2 | TRBV29-1 | CSAAAGGADTQYF
TRBJ1-5 | . | TRBV6-1 | CASSEITDTDYINQPQHF
TRBJ2-7 | . | TRBV14 | CASRGVLSYEQYF
TRBJ2-7 | . | TRBV6-5 | CASSSDNSYEQYF